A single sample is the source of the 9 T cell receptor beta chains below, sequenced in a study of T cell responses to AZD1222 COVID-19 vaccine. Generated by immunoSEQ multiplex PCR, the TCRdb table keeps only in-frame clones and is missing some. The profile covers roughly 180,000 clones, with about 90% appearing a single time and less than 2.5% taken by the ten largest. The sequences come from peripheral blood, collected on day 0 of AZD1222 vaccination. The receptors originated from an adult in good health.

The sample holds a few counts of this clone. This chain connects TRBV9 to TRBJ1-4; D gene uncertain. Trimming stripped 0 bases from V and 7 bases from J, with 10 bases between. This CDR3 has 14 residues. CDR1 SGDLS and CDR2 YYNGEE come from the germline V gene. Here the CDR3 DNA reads TGTGCCAGCAGCGTAGCTGGGTTAGGTGAAAAACTGTTTTTT. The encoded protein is CASSVAGLGEKLFF.

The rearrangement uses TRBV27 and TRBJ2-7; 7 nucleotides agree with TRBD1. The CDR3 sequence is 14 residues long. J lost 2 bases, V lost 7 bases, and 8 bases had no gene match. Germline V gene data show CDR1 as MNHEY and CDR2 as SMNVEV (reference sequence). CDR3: CASTRTGTAYEQYF. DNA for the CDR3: TGTGCCAGCACTCGTACCGGGACAGCCTACGAGCAGTACTTC.

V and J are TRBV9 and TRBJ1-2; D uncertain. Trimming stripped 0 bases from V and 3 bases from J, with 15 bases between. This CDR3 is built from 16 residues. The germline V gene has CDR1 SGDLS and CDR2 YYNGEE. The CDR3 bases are TGTGCCAGCAGCGTAGCTTTGGTCCCCGGTTACTATGGCTACACCTTC. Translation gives CASSVALVPGYYGYTF.

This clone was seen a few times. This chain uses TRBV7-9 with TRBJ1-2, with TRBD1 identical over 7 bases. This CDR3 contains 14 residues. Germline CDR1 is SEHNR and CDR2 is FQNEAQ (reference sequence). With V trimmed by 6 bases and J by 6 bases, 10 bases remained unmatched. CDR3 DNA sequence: TGTGCCAGCAGTCCGCCAGGGGGGCGGGATGGCTACACCTTC. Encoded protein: CASSPPGGRDGYTF.

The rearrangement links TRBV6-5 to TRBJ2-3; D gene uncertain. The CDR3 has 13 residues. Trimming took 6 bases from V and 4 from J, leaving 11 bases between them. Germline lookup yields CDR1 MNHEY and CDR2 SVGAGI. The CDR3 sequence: CASSPLRADTQYF. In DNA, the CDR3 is TGTGCCAGCAGCCCCTTAAGGGCAGATACGCAGTATTTT.

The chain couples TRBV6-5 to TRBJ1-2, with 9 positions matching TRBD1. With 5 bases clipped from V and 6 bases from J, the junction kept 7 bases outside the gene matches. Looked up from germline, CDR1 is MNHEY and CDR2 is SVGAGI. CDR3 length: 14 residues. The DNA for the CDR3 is TGTGCCAGCAGTAAAAAAGGGACAGGGAATGGCTACACCTTC. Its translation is CASSKKGTGNGYTF.

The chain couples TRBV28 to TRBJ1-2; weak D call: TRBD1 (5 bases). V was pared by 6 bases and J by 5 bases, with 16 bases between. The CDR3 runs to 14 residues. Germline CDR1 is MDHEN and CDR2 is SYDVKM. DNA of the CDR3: TGTGCCAGCAGGAGCCTCGGGGGGAGGTATGGCTACACCTTC. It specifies CASRSLGGRYGYTF.

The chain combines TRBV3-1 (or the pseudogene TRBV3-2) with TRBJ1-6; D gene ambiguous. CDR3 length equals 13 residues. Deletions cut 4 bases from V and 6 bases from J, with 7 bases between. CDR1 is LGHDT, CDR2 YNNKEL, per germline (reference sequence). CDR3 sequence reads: CASSPLVNSPLHF. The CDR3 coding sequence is TGTGCCAGCAGCCCACTAGTTAATTCACCCCTCCACTTT.

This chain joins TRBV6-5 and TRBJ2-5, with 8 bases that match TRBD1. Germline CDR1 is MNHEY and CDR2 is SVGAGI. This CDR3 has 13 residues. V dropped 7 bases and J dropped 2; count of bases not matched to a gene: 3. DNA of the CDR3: TGTGCCAGCACAAACAGGGGGCAAGAGACCCAGTACTTC. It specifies CASTNRGQETQYF.